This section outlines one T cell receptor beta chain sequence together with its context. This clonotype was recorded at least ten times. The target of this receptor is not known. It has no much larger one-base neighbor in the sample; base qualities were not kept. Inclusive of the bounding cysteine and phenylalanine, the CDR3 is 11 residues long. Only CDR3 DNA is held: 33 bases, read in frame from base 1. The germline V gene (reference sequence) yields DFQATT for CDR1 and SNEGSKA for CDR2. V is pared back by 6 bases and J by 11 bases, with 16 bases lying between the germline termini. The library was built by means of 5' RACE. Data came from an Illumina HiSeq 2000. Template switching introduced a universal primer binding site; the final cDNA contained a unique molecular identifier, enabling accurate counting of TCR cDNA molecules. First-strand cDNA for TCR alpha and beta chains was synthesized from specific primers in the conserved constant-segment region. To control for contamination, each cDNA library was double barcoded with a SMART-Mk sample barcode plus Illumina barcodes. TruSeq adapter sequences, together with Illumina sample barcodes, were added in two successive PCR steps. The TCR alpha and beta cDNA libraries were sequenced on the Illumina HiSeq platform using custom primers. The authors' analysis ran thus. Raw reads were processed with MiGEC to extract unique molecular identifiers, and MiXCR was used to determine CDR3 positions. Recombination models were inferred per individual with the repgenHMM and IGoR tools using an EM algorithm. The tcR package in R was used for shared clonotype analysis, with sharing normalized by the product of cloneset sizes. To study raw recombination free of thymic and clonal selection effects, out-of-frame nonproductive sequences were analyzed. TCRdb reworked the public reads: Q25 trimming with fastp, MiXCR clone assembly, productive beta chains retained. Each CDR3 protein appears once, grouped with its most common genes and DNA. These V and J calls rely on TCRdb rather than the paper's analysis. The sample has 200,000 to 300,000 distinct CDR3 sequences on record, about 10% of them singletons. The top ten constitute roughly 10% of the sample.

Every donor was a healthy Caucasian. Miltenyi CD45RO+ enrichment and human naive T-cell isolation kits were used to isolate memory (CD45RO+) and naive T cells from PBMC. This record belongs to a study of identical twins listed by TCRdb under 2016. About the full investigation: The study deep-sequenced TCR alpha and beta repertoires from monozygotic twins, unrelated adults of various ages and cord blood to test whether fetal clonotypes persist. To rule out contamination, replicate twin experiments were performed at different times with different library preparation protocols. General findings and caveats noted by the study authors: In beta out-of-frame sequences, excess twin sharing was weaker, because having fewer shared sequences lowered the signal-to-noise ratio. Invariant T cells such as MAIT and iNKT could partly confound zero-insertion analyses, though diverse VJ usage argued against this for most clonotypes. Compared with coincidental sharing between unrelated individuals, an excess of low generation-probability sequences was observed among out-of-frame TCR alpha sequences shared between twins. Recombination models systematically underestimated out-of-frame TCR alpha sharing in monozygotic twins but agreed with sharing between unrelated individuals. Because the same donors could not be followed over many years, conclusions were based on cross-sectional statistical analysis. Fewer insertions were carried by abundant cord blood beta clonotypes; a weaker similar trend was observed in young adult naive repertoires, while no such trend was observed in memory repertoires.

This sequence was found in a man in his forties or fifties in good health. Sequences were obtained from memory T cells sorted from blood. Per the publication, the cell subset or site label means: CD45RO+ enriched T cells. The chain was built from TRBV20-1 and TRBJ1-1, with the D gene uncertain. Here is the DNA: TGCAGTGCACGGGCCCTTCGCGAGGCTTTCTTT. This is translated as CSARALREAFF.